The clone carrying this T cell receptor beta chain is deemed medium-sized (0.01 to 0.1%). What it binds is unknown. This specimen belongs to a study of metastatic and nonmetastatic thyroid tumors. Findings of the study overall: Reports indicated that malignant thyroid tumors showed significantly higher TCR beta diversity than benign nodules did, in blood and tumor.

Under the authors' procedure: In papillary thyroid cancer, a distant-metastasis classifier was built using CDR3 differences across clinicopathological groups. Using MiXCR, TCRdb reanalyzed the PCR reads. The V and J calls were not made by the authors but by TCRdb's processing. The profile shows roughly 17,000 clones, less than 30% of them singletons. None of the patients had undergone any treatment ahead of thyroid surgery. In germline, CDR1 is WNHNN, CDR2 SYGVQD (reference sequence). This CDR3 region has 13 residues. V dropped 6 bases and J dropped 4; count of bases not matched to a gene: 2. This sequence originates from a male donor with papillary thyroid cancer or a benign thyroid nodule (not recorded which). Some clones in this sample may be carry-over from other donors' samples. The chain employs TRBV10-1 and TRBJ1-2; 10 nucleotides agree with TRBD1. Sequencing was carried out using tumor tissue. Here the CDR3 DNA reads TGCGCCAGCAGCCGGGACAGGGGCTATGGCTACACCTTC. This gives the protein CASSRDRGYGYTF.